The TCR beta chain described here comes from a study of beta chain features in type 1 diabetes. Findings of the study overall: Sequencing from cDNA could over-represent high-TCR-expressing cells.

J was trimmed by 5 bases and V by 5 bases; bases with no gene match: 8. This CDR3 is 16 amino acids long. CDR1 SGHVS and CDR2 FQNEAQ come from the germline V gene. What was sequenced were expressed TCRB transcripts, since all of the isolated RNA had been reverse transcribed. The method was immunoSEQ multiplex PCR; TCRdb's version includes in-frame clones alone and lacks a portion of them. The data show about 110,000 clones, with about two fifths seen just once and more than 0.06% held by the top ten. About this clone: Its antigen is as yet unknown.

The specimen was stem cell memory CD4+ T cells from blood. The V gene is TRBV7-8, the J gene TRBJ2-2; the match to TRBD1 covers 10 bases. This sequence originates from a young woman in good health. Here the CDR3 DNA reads TGTGCCAGCAGCATCGGACAGGGGGGCTCGACCGGGGAGCTGTTTTTT. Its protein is CASSIGQGGSTGELFF.